The T cell receptor (beta chain) described here comes from a study of blood T cell repertoires in COVID-19. About the study: Sites in the United States, Italy and Spain provided acute and convalescent COVID-19 samples. Sources were T cells, B-cell-depleted T cells, or PBMCs; the material itself was cDNA or gDNA.

Generated by immunoSEQ multiplex PCR, the TCRdb table keeps only in-frame clones and is missing some. The sample lists some 40,000 clones; more than 80% were seen once. Source material: peripheral blood. This receptor was taken from a man over 45 with active or convalescent COVID-19.

CDR3 nucleotide sequence: TGCGCCAGCAGCTTGGGAGGGACAGGGAACAGAAACACCATATATTTT. This translates into CASSLGGTGNRNTIYF. The rearrangement joins TRBV5-1 to TRBJ1-3, with 9 positions matching TRBD1. The CDR3 spans 16 residues. Trimming cost V 0 bases and J 5 bases; bases outside gene matches: 6. CDR1 and CDR2 (germline): SGHRS, YFSETQ.